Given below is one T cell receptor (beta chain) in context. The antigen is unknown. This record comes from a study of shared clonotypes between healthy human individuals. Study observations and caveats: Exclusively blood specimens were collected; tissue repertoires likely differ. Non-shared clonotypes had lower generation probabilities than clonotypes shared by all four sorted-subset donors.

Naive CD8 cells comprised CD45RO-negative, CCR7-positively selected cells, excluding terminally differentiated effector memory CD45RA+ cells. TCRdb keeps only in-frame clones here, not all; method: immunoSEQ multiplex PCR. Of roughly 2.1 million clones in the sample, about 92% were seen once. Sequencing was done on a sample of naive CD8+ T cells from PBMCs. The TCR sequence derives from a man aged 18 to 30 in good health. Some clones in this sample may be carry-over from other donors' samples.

Here the CDR3 reads CASSGRQDSYTF. DNA for the CDR3: TGTGCCAGCAGCGGACGGCAGGATAGCTACACCTTC. The V call is TRBV5-6, the J call TRBJ1-2; D gene unclear. Germline-derived CDR1 and CDR2 are SGHDT and YYEEEE. V was shortened by 4 bases and J by 9 bases, with 13 bases between the two germline ends. The CDR3 has 12 amino acids. Full variable domain (missing parts from reference TRBV5-6 and TRBJ1-2): DAGVTQSPTHLIKTRGQQVTLRCSPKSGHDTVSWYQQALGQGPQFIFQYYEEEERQRGNFPDRFSGHQFPNYSSELNVNALLLGDSALYLCASSGRQDSYTFGSGTRLTVV.